This T cell receptor beta chain was found in a study of blood T cell repertoires in COVID-19. In the study overall: Researchers got acute and convalescent COVID-19 samples from the United States, Italy and Spain.

For recovered donors of Cohort 3, there were two negative PCRs, clearance, or symptom resolution. The data were produced by immunoSEQ multiplex PCR, yet TCRdb's version contains in-frame clones alone and is incomplete. The table lists about 140,000 clones, 80% to 90% of them singletons, with approximately 11% in the top ten. The clonotype comes from a man in his sixties who had recovered from COVID-19. The sample comprised PBMCs or T cells enriched from blood (not recorded which).

DNA for the CDR3: TGTGCCAGCAGCTCGATGAGCAGGGAGGACGAGCAGTACTTC. As protein: CASSSMSREDEQYF. The chain employs TRBV7-6 and TRBJ2-7, with D perhaps matching TRBD2 (6 bases). The CDR3 is made up of 14 amino acids. The germline V and J ends were trimmed by 4 bases and 5 bases, with 15 bases remaining between them. The germline V gene has CDR1 SGHVS and CDR2 FNYEAQ.